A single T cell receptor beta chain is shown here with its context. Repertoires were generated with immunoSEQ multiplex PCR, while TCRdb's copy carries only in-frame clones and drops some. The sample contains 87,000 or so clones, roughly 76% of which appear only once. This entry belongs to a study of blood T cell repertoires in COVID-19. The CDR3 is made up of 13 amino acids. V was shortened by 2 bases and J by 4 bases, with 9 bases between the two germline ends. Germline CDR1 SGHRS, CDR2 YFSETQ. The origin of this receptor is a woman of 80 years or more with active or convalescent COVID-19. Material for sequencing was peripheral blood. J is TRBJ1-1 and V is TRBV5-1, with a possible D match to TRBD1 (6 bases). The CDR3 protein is CASSFQGTTEAFF. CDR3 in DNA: TGCGCCAGCAGCTTCCAGGGGACCACTGAAGCTTTCTTT.